This T cell receptor beta chain was obtained from a study of shared clonotypes between healthy human individuals. Findings and caveats of the study: Non-shared clonotypes had lower generation probabilities than those shared by all four donors.

As to this clone: Its antigen is unidentified.

Germline V lookup: CDR1 LNHNV, CDR2 YYDKDF (reference sequence). The CDR3 is 17 residues long. V gave up 2 bases and J gave up 4 bases; unmatched junction bases: 11. In the authors' workflow: ImmunoSEQ gave junction-only sequences without quality scores, so filtering differed. TCRdb's table, derived via immunoSEQ multiplex PCR, lists solely in-frame clones and lacks some. V and J calls and clone size follow that table, whereas D and trimming were derived from the DNA. This table has approximately 1,500,000 clones, 98% appearing once. Sequenced input: naive CD4+ T cells sorted from blood. Subset reported: CD45RA+ positively selected. This sequence joins TRBV15 and TRBJ2-5; 9 bases match TRBD2. This TCR derives from a man aged 30-40 years in good health. The CDR3 region has the DNA TGTGCCACCAGCAGAACACGTAGCGGGAGACGGGTAGAGACCCAGTACTTC. It codes for CATSRTRSGRRVETQYF.